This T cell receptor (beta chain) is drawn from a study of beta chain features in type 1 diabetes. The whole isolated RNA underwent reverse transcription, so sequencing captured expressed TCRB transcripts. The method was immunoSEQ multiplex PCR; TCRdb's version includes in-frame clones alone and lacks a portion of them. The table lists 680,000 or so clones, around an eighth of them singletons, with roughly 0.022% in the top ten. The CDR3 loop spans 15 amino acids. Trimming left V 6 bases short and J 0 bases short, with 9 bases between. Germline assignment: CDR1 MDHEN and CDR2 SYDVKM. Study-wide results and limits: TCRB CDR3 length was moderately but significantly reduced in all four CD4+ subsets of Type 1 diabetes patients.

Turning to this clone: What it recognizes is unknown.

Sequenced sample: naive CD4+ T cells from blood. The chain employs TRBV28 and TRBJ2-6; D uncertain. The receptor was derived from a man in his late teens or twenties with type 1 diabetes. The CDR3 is CASRIGASGANVLTF. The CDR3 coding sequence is TGTGCCAGCAGAATAGGAGCCTCTGGGGCCAACGTCCTGACTTTC.